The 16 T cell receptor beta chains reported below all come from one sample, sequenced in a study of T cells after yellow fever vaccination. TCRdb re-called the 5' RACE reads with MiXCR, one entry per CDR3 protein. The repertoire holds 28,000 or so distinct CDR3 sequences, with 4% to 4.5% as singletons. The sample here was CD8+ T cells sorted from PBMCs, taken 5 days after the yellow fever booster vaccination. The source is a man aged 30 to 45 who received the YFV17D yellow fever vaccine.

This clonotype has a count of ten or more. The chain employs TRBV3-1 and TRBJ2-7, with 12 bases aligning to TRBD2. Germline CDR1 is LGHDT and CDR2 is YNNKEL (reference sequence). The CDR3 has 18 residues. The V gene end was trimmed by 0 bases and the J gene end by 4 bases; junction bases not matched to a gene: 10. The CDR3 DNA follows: TGTGCCAGCAGCCAAGACCGGCTAGCGGGAGGGCCGGGTTACGAGCAGTACTTC. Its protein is CASSQDRLAGGPGYEQYF.

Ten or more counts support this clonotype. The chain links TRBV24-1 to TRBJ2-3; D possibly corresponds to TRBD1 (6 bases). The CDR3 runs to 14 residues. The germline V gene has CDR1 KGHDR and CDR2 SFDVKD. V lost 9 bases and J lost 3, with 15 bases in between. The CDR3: CATQEGGDTDTQYF. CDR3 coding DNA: TGTGCCACCCAAGAAGGGGGTGATACAGATACGCAGTATTTT.

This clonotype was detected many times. CDR3: CASSQKHLDRAGELFF. The CDR3 DNA sequence: TGTGCCAGCTCCCAAAAACATCTTGACAGGGCCGGGGAGCTGTTTTTT. The chain combines TRBV28 with TRBJ2-2; TRBD1 matches 7 bases. The V and J ends lost 8 bases and 6 bases, in that order; junction bases with no gene match: 15. The CDR3 runs 16 residues. The germline V gene has CDR1 MDHEN and CDR2 SYDVKM. Full variable domain (missing parts from reference TRBV28 and TRBJ2-2): DVKVTQSSRYLVKRTGEKVFLECVQDMDHENMFWYRQDPGLGLRLIYFSYDVKMKEKGDIPEGYSVSREKKERFSLILESASTNQTSMYLCASSQKHLDRAGELFFGEGSRLTVL.

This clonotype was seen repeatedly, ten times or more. CDR3 protein: CASSLEGLAITDTQYF. DNA for the CDR3: TGTGCCAGCAGTTTAGAAGGACTAGCGATCACAGATACGCAGTATTTT. This chain uses TRBV28 with TRBJ2-3; 9 nucleotides align to TRBD2. Unmatched junction bases numbered 5, after V lost 2 bases and J lost 2 bases. There are 16 residues in the CDR3. The germline V gene has CDR1 MDHEN and CDR2 SYDVKM.

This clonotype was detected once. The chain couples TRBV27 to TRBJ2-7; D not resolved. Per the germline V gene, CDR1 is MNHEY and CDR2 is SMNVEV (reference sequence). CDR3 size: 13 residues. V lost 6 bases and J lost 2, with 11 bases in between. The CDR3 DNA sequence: TGTGCCAGCAGCTTCTCCGAGGCCTACGAGCAGTACTTC. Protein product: CASSFSEAYEQYF.

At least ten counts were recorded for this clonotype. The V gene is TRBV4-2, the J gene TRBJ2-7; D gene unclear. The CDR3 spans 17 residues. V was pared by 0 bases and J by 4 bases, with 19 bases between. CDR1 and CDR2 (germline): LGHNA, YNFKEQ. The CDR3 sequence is CASSQDVLGTATYEQYF. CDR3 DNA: TGTGCCAGCAGCCAAGATGTCCTTGGAACAGCAACGTACGAGCAGTACTTC.

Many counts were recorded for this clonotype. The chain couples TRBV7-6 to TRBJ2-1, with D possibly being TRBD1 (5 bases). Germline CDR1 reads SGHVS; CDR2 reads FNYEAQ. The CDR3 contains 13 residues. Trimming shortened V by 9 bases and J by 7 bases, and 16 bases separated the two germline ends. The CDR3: CASGAFRGNEQFF. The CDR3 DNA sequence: TGTGCCAGTGGAGCCTTTAGGGGTAATGAGCAGTTCTTC.

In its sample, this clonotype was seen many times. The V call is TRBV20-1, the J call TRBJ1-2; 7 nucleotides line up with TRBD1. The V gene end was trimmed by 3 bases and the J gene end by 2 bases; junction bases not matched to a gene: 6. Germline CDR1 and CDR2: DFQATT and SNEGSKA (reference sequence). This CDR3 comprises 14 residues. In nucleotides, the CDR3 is TGCAGTGCTAGTCGAGGGGACAGCAACTATGGCTACACCTTC. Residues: CSASRGDSNYGYTF.

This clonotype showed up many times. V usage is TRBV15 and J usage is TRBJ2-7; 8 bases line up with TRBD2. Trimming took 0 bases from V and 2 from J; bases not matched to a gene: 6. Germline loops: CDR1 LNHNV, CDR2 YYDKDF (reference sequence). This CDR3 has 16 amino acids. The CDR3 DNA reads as TGTGCCACCAGCAGAGATTATCGGGAGGGCCCCTACGAGCAGTACTTC. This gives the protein CATSRDYREGPYEQYF.

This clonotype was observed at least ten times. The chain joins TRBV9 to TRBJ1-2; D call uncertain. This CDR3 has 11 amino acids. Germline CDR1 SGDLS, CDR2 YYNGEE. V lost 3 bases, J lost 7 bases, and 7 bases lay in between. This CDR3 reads CASSAPVGYTF. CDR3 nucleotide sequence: TGTGCCAGCAGCGCCCCCGTTGGCTACACCTTC.

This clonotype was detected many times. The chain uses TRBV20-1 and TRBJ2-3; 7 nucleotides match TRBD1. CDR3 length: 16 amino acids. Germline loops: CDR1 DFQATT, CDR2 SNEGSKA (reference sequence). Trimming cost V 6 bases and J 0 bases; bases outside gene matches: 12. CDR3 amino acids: CSAEGTASSSTDTQYF. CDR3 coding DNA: TGCAGTGCAGAGGGGACAGCGTCTTCTAGCACAGATACGCAGTATTTT.

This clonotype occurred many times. In DNA, the CDR3 is TGTGCCAGCAGTTTTAGGACTAGCGTCCCCTACGAGCAGTACTTC. Translating it yields CASSFRTSVPYEQYF. This chain joins TRBV27 and TRBJ2-7; 9 positions match TRBD2. This CDR3 contains 15 residues. Trimming removed 3 bases from V and 2 bases from J; junction bases left unmatched: 5. Germline values: CDR1 MNHEY, CDR2 SMNVEV (reference sequence).

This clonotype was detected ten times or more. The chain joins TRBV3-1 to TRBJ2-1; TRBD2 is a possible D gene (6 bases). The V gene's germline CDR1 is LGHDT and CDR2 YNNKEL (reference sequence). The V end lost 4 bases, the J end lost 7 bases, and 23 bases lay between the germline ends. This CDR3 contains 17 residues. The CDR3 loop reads CASSLHGRRRDNNEQFF. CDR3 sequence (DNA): TGTGCCAGCAGCCTCCACGGCAGGAGGAGGGATAATAATGAGCAGTTCTTC.

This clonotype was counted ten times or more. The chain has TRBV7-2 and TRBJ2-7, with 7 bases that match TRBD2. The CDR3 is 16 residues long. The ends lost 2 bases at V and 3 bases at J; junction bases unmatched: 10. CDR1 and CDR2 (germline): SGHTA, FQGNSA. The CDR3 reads CASSLLSGTGFYEQYF. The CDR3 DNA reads TGTGCCAGCAGCTTACTCAGCGGGACCGGGTTCTACGAGCAGTACTTC.

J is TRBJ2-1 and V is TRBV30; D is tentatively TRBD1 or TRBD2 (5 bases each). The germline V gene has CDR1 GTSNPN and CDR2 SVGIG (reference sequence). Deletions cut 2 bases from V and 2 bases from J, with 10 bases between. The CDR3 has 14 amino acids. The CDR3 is CAWSRGGTYNEQFF. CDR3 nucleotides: TGTGCCTGGAGTCGTGGGGGTACCTACAATGAGCAGTTCTTC.

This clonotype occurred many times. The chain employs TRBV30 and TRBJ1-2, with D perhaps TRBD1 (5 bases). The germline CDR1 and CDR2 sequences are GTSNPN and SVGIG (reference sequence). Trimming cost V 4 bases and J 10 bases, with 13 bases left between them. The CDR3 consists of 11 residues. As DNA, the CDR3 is TGTGCCTGGATCCAGGGACCCGACTACACCTTC. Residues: CAWIQGPDYTF.